These 19 T cell receptor beta chains share one sample of origin, sequenced in a study of PD-L1 blockade in urothelial cancer. TCRdb's table, derived via immunoSEQ multiplex PCR, lists solely in-frame clones and lacks some. The sample lists approximately 110,000 clones, over 75% occurring once. This specimen was PBMCs, taken around atezolizumab (anti-PD-L1) treatment. The receptors were gathered from a man between 45 and 60 years old with urothelial cancer.

There are a few counts of this clone. The V and J genes are TRBV6-4 and TRBJ2-7; 14 bases match TRBD2. The ends lost 4 bases at V and 7 bases at J; junction bases unmatched: 3. CDR3 length: 14 residues. Germline V gene lookup returns CDR1 MRHNA and CDR2 SNTAGT. The CDR3 here is CASSAGTSGSEQYF. The CDR3 DNA is TGTGCCAGCAGTGCAGGGACTAGCGGGAGTGAGCAGTACTTC.

This sequence joins TRBV29-1 and TRBJ2-4, with D uncertain. The CDR3 has 11 residues. V lost 4 bases and J lost 7, with 8 bases in between. CDR1 SQVTM and CDR2 ANQGSEA come from the germline V gene. CDR3 protein: CSVVALNIQYF. CDR3 coding DNA: TGCAGCGTTGTGGCCCTGAACATTCAGTACTTC. Full variable domain (missing parts from reference TRBV29-1 and TRBJ2-4): SAVISQKPSRDICQRGTSLTIQCQVDSQVTMMFWYRQQPGQSLTLIATANQGSEATYESGFVIDKFPISRPNLTFSTLTVSNMSPEDSSIYLCSVVALNIQYFGAGTRLSVL.

This clone was seen only a few times. V usage is TRBV28 and J usage is TRBJ2-1; D is undetermined. Germline CDR1 MDHEN, CDR2 SYDVKM. This CDR3 comprises 14 residues. V lost 4 bases and J 0 bases, leaving 7 bases between the germline ends. The CDR3 here is CASSWALSYNEQFF. The DNA for the CDR3 is TGTGCCAGCAGTTGGGCCCTCTCCTACAATGAGCAGTTCTTC.

The chain carries TRBV5-1 and TRBJ2-2; 8 bases are a match to TRBD1. The CDR3 is 17 amino acids. In germline, CDR1 is SGHRS, CDR2 YFSETQ. J gave up 0 bases and V 4 bases, and 8 bases lay outside the gene matches. CDR3 loop: CASSPTWTGSNTGELFF. The CDR3 DNA is TGCGCCAGCAGCCCGACCTGGACAGGGTCGAACACCGGGGAGCTGTTTTTT.

As for this clone: Compared with germline, one end of the junction differs, possibly owing to a read error. The J gene is TRBJ2-2, the V gene TRBV27, with D perhaps matching TRBD2 (6 bases). Germline loops: CDR1 MNHEY, CDR2 SMNVEV (reference sequence). The CDR3 runs to 16 residues. The CDR3 protein is CANSPSAISNTGELFF. The CDR3 DNA follows: TGTGCCAACAGTCCTAGCGCGATTTCGAACACCGGGGAGCTGTTTTTT.

The V and J genes are TRBV9 and TRBJ1-5; possible D gene TRBD1, 6 bases. Deletions cut 0 bases from V and 5 bases from J, with 12 bases between. The CDR3 totals 15 residues. The germline V gene encodes CDR1 SGDLS and CDR2 YYNGEE. In nucleotides, the CDR3 is TGTGCCAGCAGCGTAGATTGGGGGCACGATCAGCCCCAGCATTTT. Its translation is CASSVDWGHDQPQHF.

The chain has TRBV9 and TRBJ2-2, with D uncertain. V gave up 6 bases and J gave up 3 bases, with 6 bases separating them. Germline V CDR1 and CDR2: SGDLS, YYNGEE. The CDR3 is 12 residues long. CDR3 in DNA: TGTGCCAGCACCTCGTACACCGGGGAGCTGTTTTTT. It is translated as CASTSYTGELFF.

Here the CDR3 DNA reads TGCGCCAGCAGGAAGACAAGAGATTCCTACAATGAGCAGTTCTTC. This gives the protein CASRKTRDSYNEQFF. The gene calls are TRBV5-1 and TRBJ2-1; D uncertain. Germline-derived CDR1 and CDR2 are SGHRS and YFSETQ. The CDR3 extends over 15 amino acids. Trimming removed 5 bases from V and 1 base from J, with 13 bases in between.

The chain couples TRBV30 to TRBJ2-4, with 13 bases fitting TRBD2. The CDR3 consists of 17 residues. Looked up from germline, CDR1 is GTSNPN and CDR2 is SVGIG (reference sequence). J gave up 4 bases and V 3 bases, and 9 bases lay outside the gene matches. CDR3 amino acids: CAWSPTGLAGEKNIQYF. In DNA, the CDR3 is TGTGCCTGGAGCCCAACTGGACTAGCGGGGGAAAAAAACATTCAGTACTTC.

This clone showed up many times. The chain is built from TRBV7-3 and TRBJ1-1; no firm D call. The length of the CDR3 is 16 residues. Germline V lookup: CDR1 SGHTA, CDR2 FQGTGA. V was shortened by 4 bases and J by 0 bases, with 15 bases between the two germline ends. The CDR3: CASSSTGGRMNTEAFF. CDR3 sequence (DNA): TGTGCCAGCAGCTCCACGGGAGGGAGGATGAACACTGAAGCTTTCTTT.

The chain combines TRBV28 with TRBJ2-7; unclear D gene. V gave up 5 bases and J gave up 3 bases, with 17 bases separating them. The CDR3 loop spans 15 amino acids. The V gene's germline CDR1 is MDHEN and CDR2 SYDVKM. CDR3 loop: CASSAPSTTGYEQYF. For the CDR3, the DNA is TGTGCCAGCAGTGCCCCTTCTACCACCGGCTACGAGCAGTACTTC.

A single count supports this clone. This rearrangement joins TRBV11-3 to TRBJ2-1, with TRBD2 matching 8 bases. V gave up 4 bases and J gave up 7 bases; unmatched junction bases: 3. This CDR3 region has 13 residues. Germline assignment: CDR1 SGHNT and CDR2 YENEEA. The CDR3 here is CASSWTSQNEQFF. The CDR3, as DNA: TGTGCCAGCAGCTGGACTAGCCAGAATGAGCAGTTCTTC.

This clone has just a few counts. The chain links TRBV30 to TRBJ1-1; 7 nucleotides align to TRBD1. The V and J ends lost 1 base and 4 bases, in that order; junction bases with no gene match: 6. CDR3 length: 14 amino acids. Germline lookup yields CDR1 GTSNPN and CDR2 SVGIG (reference sequence). The CDR3 region is CAWSAVTGFTEAFF. DNA of the CDR3: TGTGCCTGGAGTGCCGTGACAGGGTTCACTGAAGCTTTCTTT. Full variable domain (missing parts from reference TRBV30 and TRBJ1-1): SQTIHQWPATLVQPVGSPLSLECTVEGTSNPNLYWYRQAAGRGLQLLFYSVGIGQISSEVPQNLSASRPQDRQFILSSKKLLLSDSGFYLCAWSAVTGFTEAFFGQGTRLTVV.

The chain carries TRBV27 and TRBJ1-6; D uncertain. V dropped 6 bases and J dropped 7 bases, with 19 bases sitting between them. This CDR3 is 16 amino acids long. Germline V gene lookup returns CDR1 MNHEY and CDR2 SMNVEV (reference sequence). DNA for the CDR3: TGTGCCAGCAGAACTTCTCAGTTACTATCGAATTCACCCCTCCACTTT. Amino acid sequence: CASRTSQLLSNSPLHF.

The chain carries TRBV5-6 and TRBJ2-1, with D possibly being TRBD2 (6 bases). The CDR3 length is 14 residues. CDR1 and CDR2 (germline): SGHDT, YYEEEE. V dropped 6 bases and J dropped 2 bases, with 12 bases sitting between them. CDR3 bases: TGTGCCAGCACCCCGGGACTTACCTACAATGAGCAGTTCTTC. Its translation is CASTPGLTYNEQFF.

The genes are TRBV5-1 and TRBJ2-3, with 8 bases lining up with TRBD1. The CDR3 consists of 17 residues. V was clipped by 1 base and J by 3 bases; unmatched bases: 10. CDR1 SGHRS and CDR2 YFSETQ come from the germline V gene. The CDR3 DNA reads TGCGCCAGCAGCTTGCCCAGGGGGCGCTTTGAGACAGATACGCAGTATTTT. This sequence encodes CASSLPRGRFETDTQYF.

The rearrangement uses TRBV2 and TRBJ2-7, with D possibly being TRBD2 (5 bases). The V gene's germline CDR1 is SNHLY and CDR2 FYNNEI. V was pared by 7 bases and J by 0 bases, with 13 bases between. The CDR3 has 14 amino acids. Written as DNA, the CDR3 is TGTGCCAGCAAAGCGGACCGCGGCTCCTACGAGCAGTACTTC. Protein product: CASKADRGSYEQYF.

This chain links TRBV18 with TRBJ2-3; D might be TRBD2 (6 bases). Trimming removed 0 bases at V and 5 bases at J, with 9 bases between. CDR1 is KGHSH, CDR2 LQKENI, per germline. CDR3 length: 14 residues. The CDR3 sequence is CASSPPPAGDTQYF. As DNA, the CDR3 is TGTGCCAGCTCACCACCCCCAGCGGGAGATACGCAGTATTTT.

The genes are TRBV28 and TRBJ2-7; 12 bases are a match to TRBD2. The CDR3 loop spans 14 amino acids. Looked up from germline, CDR1 is MDHEN and CDR2 is SYDVKM. V trimming: 2 bases; J trimming: 6 bases; junction bases outside the gene matches: 2. The CDR3 DNA reads as TGTGCCAGCAGTTTAGTACTAGCGGGAGGCGAGCAGTACTTC. Amino acids: CASSLVLAGGEQYF.